This TCR beta chain was identified in a study of T cells in Graves' hyperthyroidism and ophthalmopathy. Study results and caveats: Most expanded thyroid clonotypes above 0.001 recurred in blood.

Note on this clonotype: The antigen is undetermined.

Germline V CDR1 and CDR2: KGHSH, LQKENI. J was trimmed by 6 bases and V by 0 bases; bases with no gene match: 7. This CDR3 has 16 residues. What was amplified from RNA transcripts were TCR beta CDR3 regions. A first-round RT-PCR of the TCR CDR3 used the HTBI primer set. TCRdb used MiXCR to reprocess the multiplex PCR reads, holding one entry per CDR3 protein. The data contain around 500,000 distinct CDR3 sequences, approximately 23% of them singletons. The receptor comes from a woman in her 70s with Graves' ophthalmopathy. Specimen: blood. The rearrangement uses TRBV18 and TRBJ2-3, with TRBD1 matching over 9 bases. The CDR3 coding sequence is TGTGCCAGCTCACCACCGCGGACAGGGGTTCGGGATACGCAGTATTTT. Its protein product is CASSPPRTGVRDTQYF.